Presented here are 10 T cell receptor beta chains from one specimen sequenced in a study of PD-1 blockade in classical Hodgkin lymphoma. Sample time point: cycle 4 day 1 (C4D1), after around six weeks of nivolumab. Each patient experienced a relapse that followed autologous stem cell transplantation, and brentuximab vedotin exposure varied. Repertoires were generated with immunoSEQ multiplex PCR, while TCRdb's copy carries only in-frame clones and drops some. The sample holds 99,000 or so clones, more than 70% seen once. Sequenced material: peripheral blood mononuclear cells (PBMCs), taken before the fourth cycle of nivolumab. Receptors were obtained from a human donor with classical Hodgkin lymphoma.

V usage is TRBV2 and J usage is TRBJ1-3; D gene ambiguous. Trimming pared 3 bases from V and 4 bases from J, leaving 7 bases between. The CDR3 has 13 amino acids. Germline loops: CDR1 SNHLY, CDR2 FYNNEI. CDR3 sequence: CASSEEVGNTIYF. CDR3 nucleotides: TGTGCCAGCAGTGAGGAAGTGGGAAACACCATATATTTT.

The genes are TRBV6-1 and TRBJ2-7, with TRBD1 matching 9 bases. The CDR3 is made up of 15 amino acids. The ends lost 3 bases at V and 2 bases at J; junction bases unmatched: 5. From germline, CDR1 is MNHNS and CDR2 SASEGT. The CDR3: CASSEVGQGPYEQYF. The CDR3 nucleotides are TGTGCCAGCAGTGAGGTGGGACAGGGCCCCTACGAGCAGTACTTC.

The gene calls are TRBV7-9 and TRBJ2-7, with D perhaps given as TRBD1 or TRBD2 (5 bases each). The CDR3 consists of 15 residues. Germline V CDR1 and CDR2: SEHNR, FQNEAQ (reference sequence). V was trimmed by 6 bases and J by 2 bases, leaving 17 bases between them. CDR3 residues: CASSPPGAGPYEQYF. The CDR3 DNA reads TGTGCCAGCAGTCCTCCCGGGGCAGGACCCTACGAGCAGTACTTC.

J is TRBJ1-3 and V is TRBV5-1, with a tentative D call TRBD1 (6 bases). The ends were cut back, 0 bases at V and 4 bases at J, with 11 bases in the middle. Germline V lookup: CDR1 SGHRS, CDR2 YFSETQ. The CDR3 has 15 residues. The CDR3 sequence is CASSLGPGEGNTIYF. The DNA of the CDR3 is TGCGCCAGCAGCTTGGGCCCAGGGGAAGGAAACACCATATATTTT.

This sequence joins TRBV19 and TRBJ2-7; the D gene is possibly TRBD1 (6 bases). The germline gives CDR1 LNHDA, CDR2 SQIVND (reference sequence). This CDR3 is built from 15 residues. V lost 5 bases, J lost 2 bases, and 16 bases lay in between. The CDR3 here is CASSPRTDKTYEQYF. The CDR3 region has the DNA TGTGCCAGTAGTCCTCGGACAGATAAAACCTACGAGCAGTACTTC.

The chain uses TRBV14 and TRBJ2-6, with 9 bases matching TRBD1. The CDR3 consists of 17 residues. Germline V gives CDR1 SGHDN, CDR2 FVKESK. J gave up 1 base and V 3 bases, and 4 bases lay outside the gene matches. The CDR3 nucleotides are TGTGCCAGCAGCCACGGACAGGGGATATCTGGGGCCAACGTCCTGACTTTC. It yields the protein CASSHGQGISGANVLTF.

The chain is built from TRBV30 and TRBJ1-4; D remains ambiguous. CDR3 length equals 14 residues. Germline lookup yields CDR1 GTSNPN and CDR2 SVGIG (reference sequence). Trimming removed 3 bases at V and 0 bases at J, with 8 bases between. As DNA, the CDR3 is TGTGCCTGGAGATACACATCAACTAATGAAAAACTGTTTTTT. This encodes CAWRYTSTNEKLFF.

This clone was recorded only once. This CDR3 is CASSMWTQQFF. CDR3 sequence (DNA): TGTGCCAGTAGTATGTGGACTCAGCAGTTCTTC. The chain carries TRBV19 and TRBJ2-1; maybe TRBD2 (5 bases). This CDR3 has 11 residues. Between the trimmed V and J ends, which lost 3 bases and 11 bases, there was a span of 8 bases. The V gene's germline CDR1 is LNHDA and CDR2 SQIVND (reference sequence).

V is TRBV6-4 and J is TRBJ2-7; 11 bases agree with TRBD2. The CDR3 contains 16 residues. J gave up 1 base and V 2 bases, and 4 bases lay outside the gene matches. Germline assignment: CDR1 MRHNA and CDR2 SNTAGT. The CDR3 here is CASSDILAGESYEQYF. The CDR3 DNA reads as TGTGCCAGCAGTGACATACTAGCGGGAGAGTCCTACGAGCAGTACTTC.

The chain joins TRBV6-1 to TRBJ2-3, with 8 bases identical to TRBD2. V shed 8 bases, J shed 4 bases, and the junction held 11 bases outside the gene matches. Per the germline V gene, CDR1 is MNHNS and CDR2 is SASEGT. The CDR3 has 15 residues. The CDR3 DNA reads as TGTGCCAGCGGCGACAGAGCGGGAGATGCAGATACGCAGTATTTT. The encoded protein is CASGDRAGDADTQYF.